Following are 6 T cell receptor beta chains from one sample sequenced in a study of T cell responses to AZD1222 COVID-19 vaccine. Sequencing was performed with immunoSEQ multiplex PCR; in TCRdb, only in-frame clones are kept and a portion is missing. Of over 100,000 clones listed, more than 70% were seen once; the top ten hold around a sixth. The material was peripheral blood, obtained on day 0 of AZD1222 vaccination. The receptors shown here come from an adult in good health.

This sequence joins TRBV11-2 and TRBJ2-7, with D maybe TRBD2 (5 bases). This CDR3 has 16 amino acids. Germline V gene lookup returns CDR1 SGHAT and CDR2 FQNNGV. Deletions cut 1 base from V and 0 bases from J, with 13 bases between. The CDR3 here is CASSLGFSGGSYEQYF. In DNA form, the CDR3 reads TGTGCCAGCAGCTTAGGCTTTTCAGGAGGCTCCTACGAGCAGTACTTC.

This chain joins TRBV5-6 and TRBJ1-5; a possible D gene is TRBD1 (6 bases). Trimming took 0 bases from V and 4 from J, leaving 8 bases between them. This CDR3 comprises 14 residues. Germline loops: CDR1 SGHDT, CDR2 YYEEEE. CDR3 coding DNA: TGTGCCAGCAGCTTGGCAGGGGTTAATCAGCCCCAGCATTTT. The encoded protein is CASSLAGVNQPQHF.

This clone was picked up a small number of times. This chain uses TRBV5-5 with TRBJ1-4, with 8 bases that match TRBD1. The J segment lost 8 bases and the V segment lost 2 bases, leaving 5 bases of the junction unmatched. Per the germline V gene, CDR1 is SGHKS and CDR2 is YYEKEE (reference sequence). This CDR3 region has 14 residues. The CDR3 DNA reads TGTGCCAGCAGCTTAAGGGACAGGCAGGAAAAACTGTTTTTT. Amino acids: CASSLRDRQEKLFF.

The V call is TRBV28, the J call TRBJ1-5; the match to TRBD1 covers 7 bases. The V gene end was trimmed by 7 bases and the J gene end by 10 bases; junction bases not matched to a gene: 10. CDR3 size: 13 residues. The germline V gene encodes CDR1 MDHEN and CDR2 SYDVKM. CDR3 residues: CASTGGQSAPQHF. Here the CDR3 DNA reads TGTGCCAGCACCGGGGGACAGTCAGCCCCCCAGCATTTT.

In nucleotides, the CDR3 is TGTGCCAGCAGTCGACTAGCGGGGGCGAATACGCAGTATTTT. It is translated as CASSRLAGANTQYF. This chain uses TRBV27 with TRBJ2-3; TRBD2 aligns across 12 bases. Germline CDR1 and CDR2: MNHEY and SMNVEV (reference sequence). V trimming: 5 bases; J trimming: 7 bases; junction bases outside the gene matches: 4. CDR3 size: 14 residues.

The count of this clone is one. The J gene is TRBJ1-1, the V gene TRBV6-6, with D possibly matching TRBD1 (5 bases). With 5 bases removed from V and 3 bases from J, the gap between germline ends came to 22 bases. Germline CDR1 reads MNHNY; CDR2 reads SVGAGI (reference sequence). The CDR3 totals 17 residues. Here the CDR3 reads CASSRRQSPRVDTEAFF. The CDR3 DNA reads as TGTGCCAGCAGTCGACGACAGTCTCCGAGGGTTGACACTGAAGCTTTCTTT.